These T cell receptor beta chains were read from a single sample in a study of control samples from healthy donors and cancer patients. TCRdb's table, derived via immunoSEQ multiplex PCR, lists solely in-frame clones and lacks some. The table includes approximately 90,000 clones, 70% to 85% detected once. Sequenced: PBMCs. The receptors shown here come from a man between 65 and 85 years old with lung cancer. Both conserved end residues are part of each CDR3. Fields, in order: D gene, J gene, clone size, V gene, CDR3 DNA, CDR3 protein. The D gene is left open where the match is weak. The size of a clone is reported for some rows only, either as once, few or many, or as a class for expanded clones.

D: TRBD1; J: TRBJ1-2; size: NA; V: TRBV3-1/TRBV3-2; DNA: TGTGCCAGCAGCCCGACAGGGTTCAGCGGCTACACCTTC; CDR3: CASSPTGFSGYTF
D: NA; J: TRBJ2-3; size: NA; V: TRBV5-4; DNA: TGTGCCAGCAGTGGGGGGCAGAGCACAGATACGCAGTATTTT; CDR3: CASSGGQSTDTQYF
D: NA; J: TRBJ1-5; size: NA; V: TRBV13; DNA: TGTGCCAGCAGCTTGGGACCGAGCAACAATCAGCCCCAGCATTTT; CDR3: CASSLGPSNNQPQHF
D: NA; J: TRBJ1-6; size: NA; V: TRBV7-9; DNA: TGTGCCAGCAGCTCATCAGGCGGACAGACTAACTATAATTCACCCCTCCACTTT; CDR3: CASSSSGGQTNYNSPLHF
D: NA; J: TRBJ2-1; size: NA; V: TRBV6-5; DNA: TGTGCCAGCAGCCTAAAGCCTGGCGAGCAGTTCTTC; CDR3: CASSLKPGEQFF
D: TRBD1; J: TRBJ1-4; size: NA; V: TRBV18; DNA: TGTGCCAGCTCGCCCGACAGGGCCCTTAATGAAAAACTGTTTTTT; CDR3: CASSPDRALNEKLFF
D: NA; J: TRBJ2-2; size: NA; V: TRBV18; DNA: TGTGCCAGCTCACCAGGACAGCCGAACACCGGGGAGCTGTTTTTT; CDR3: CASSPGQPNTGELFF
D: TRBD2; J: TRBJ2-2; size: NA; V: TRBV5-1; DNA: TGCGCCAGCAGCTTGGCTTCACTAGCGGGGACCGGGGAGCTGTTTTTT; CDR3: CASSLASLAGTGELFF
D: NA; J: TRBJ1-2; size: NA; V: TRBV30; DNA: TGTGCCTGGAGTGACCGGGGGCCCTATGGCTACACCTTC; CDR3: CAWSDRGPYGYTF
D: NA; J: TRBJ1-2; size: NA; V: TRBV4-1; DNA: TGCGCCAGCAGCCAAGGAGGGGGAAACTATGGCTACACCTTC; CDR3: CASSQGGGNYGYTF
D: NA; J: TRBJ1-5; size: NA; V: TRBV6-2/TRBV6-3; DNA: TGTGCCAGCAGTTACTCAGGCGCCAGGGTGCATCAGCCCCAGCATTTT; CDR3: CASSYSGARVHQPQHF
D: TRBD1; J: TRBJ1-2; size: NA; V: TRBV4-1; DNA: TGCGCCAGCAGCCCGGACAGGGTACCTCTCCGTGGCTACACCTTC; CDR3: CASSPDRVPLRGYTF
D: TRBD1; J: TRBJ2-2; size: NA; V: TRBV2; DNA: TGTGCCAGCAGGAGGACAGGGCAGGAGAACGGGGAGCTGTTTTTT; CDR3: CASRRTGQENGELFF
D: TRBD2; J: TRBJ2-1; size: NA; V: TRBV3-1/TRBV3-2; DNA: TGTGCCAGCAGCCAGGGTGGACTAGTGGGTCCTGAGCAGTTCTTC; CDR3: CASSQGGLVGPEQFF
D: NA; J: TRBJ1-5; size: NA; V: TRBV6-5; DNA: TGTGCCAGCATGGGCAGGGACAATCAGCCCCAGCATTTT; CDR3: CASMGRDNQPQHF
D: NA; J: TRBJ2-5; size: NA; V: TRBV12-5; DNA: TGTGCTAGTGGAGATGGGGCTCTGGAGACCCAGTACTTC; CDR3: CASGDGALETQYF
D: NA; J: TRBJ1-5; size: few; V: TRBV2; DNA: TGTGCCAGCAGTGGAGATAGCAATCAGCCCCAGCATTTT; CDR3: CASSGDSNQPQHF
D: NA; J: TRBJ2-1; size: NA; V: TRBV23-1; DNA: TGCGCCAGCAGTCCTTTCTGCCTTCCCTACAATGAGCAGTTCTTC; CDR3: CASSPFCLPYNEQFF
D: NA; J: TRBJ2-3; size: NA; V: TRBV6-1; DNA: TGTGCCAGCAGTGAAGGGGCGGCTAACACAGATACGCAGTATTTT; CDR3: CASSEGAANTDTQYF
D: NA; J: TRBJ1-5; size: few; V: TRBV3-1/TRBV3-2; DNA: TGTGCCAGCAGCCAATCATTACAGGGCAAGCCCCAGCATTTT; CDR3: CASSQSLQGKPQHF
D: NA; J: TRBJ1-5; size: few; V: TRBV27; DNA: TGTGCCAGCAGTTTGGTCGGGCAGCCCCAGCATTTT; CDR3: CASSLVGQPQHF
D: NA; J: TRBJ2-7; size: NA; V: TRBV11-2; DNA: TGTGCCAGCAGCTTAACGGGGCTCTACGAGCAGTACTTC; CDR3: CASSLTGLYEQYF
D: NA; J: TRBJ1-4; size: NA; V: TRBV2; DNA: TGTGCCAGCAGTCCGGGACCAGGTGAAAAACTGTTTTTT; CDR3: CASSPGPGEKLFF
D: TRBD2; J: TRBJ2-7; size: NA; V: TRBV28; DNA: TGTGCCAGCAGCTTTCTTAAAAGCGGGGGTTTATACGAGCAGTACTTC; CDR3: CASSFLKSGGLYEQYF
D: TRBD1; J: TRBJ2-1; size: once; V: TRBV5-1; DNA: TGCGCCAGCAGCTTGGACAGGGGTGAGCAGTTCTTC; CDR3: CASSLDRGEQFF
D: NA; J: TRBJ1-2; size: NA; V: TRBV6-2/TRBV6-3; DNA: TGTGCCAGCAGTTATGGGCAGGGTGGTGGCTACACCTTC; CDR3: CASSYGQGGGYTF
D: TRBD1; J: TRBJ1-2; size: NA; V: TRBV6-5; DNA: TGTGCCAGCAGCATTACAGGGGTTAGGGGCTACACCTTC; CDR3: CASSITGVRGYTF
D: TRBD1; J: TRBJ1-2; size: NA; V: TRBV5-6; DNA: TGTGCCAGCAGCCCCGGGACAGACGCCTCGAGGTCAACACTATATGGCTACACCTTC; CDR3: CASSPGTDASRSTLYGYTF
D: TRBD1; J: TRBJ1-2; size: few; V: TRBV18; DNA: TGTGCCAGCTCACCAGGGATGGGACAGGATGGCTACACCTTC; CDR3: CASSPGMGQDGYTF
D: TRBD2; J: TRBJ2-7; size: NA; V: TRBV10-1; DNA: TGCGCCAGCAGTGGGAAGCGGGGCTACGAGCAGTACTTC; CDR3: CASSGKRGYEQYF
D: NA; J: TRBJ2-7; size: NA; V: TRBV19; DNA: TGTGCCAGTAGTATCGGGGGCTACGAGCAGTACTTC; CDR3: CASSIGGYEQYF
D: NA; J: TRBJ1-1; size: NA; V: TRBV27; DNA: TGTGCCAGCAGCCTAATTAGGACGGTGATGAACACTGAAGCTTTCTTT; CDR3: CASSLIRTVMNTEAFF
D: TRBD1; J: TRBJ2-3; size: NA; V: TRBV5-1; DNA: TGCGCCAGCAGACCTGGGGACAGGAGCACAGATACGCAGTATTTT; CDR3: CASRPGDRSTDTQYF
D: TRBD1; J: TRBJ1-2; size: NA; V: TRBV9; DNA: TGTGCCAGCAGCGTAGGACAGGGAGTTTATGGCTACACCTTC; CDR3: CASSVGQGVYGYTF
D: TRBD1; J: TRBJ2-5; size: NA; V: TRBV6-2/TRBV6-3; DNA: TGTGCCAGCAGTCCCTCTCCCGGGACAGGGCGAGAGACCCAGTACTTC; CDR3: CASSPSPGTGRETQYF
D: NA; J: TRBJ2-1; size: NA; V: TRBV7-3; DNA: TGTGCCAGCAGCTTAAGACCTTCCTACAATGAGCAGTTCTTC; CDR3: CASSLRPSYNEQFF
D: TRBD1; J: TRBJ2-7; size: few; V: TRBV18; DNA: TGTGCCAGCTCACCGCAGCAGGGGGCCCACGAGCAGTACTTC; CDR3: CASSPQQGAHEQYF
D: NA; J: TRBJ1-5; size: NA; V: TRBV14; DNA: TGTGCCAGCAGCCAGGGGCAGGTGACTGAGCCCCAGCATTTT; CDR3: CASSQGQVTEPQHF
D: NA; J: TRBJ1-4; size: NA; V: TRBV27; DNA: TGTGCCAGCTCTGACAGGAGTGCAACTAATGAAAAACTGTTTTTT; CDR3: CASSDRSATNEKLFF
D: TRBD1; J: TRBJ2-1; size: NA; V: TRBV10-2; DNA: TGCGCCAGCAGTGAGTGGACAGGATTCTCCTCCTACAATGAGCAGTTCTTC; CDR3: CASSEWTGFSSYNEQFF
D: TRBD2; J: TRBJ2-1; size: few; V: TRBV11-2; DNA: TGTGCCAGCAGGCCTACTAGCGGGGCCTACAATGAGCAGTTCTTC; CDR3: CASRPTSGAYNEQFF
D: NA; J: TRBJ2-2; size: NA; V: TRBV7-9; DNA: TGTGCCAGCAACAAGAACACCGGGGAGCTGTTTTTT; CDR3: CASNKNTGELFF
D: NA; J: TRBJ1-1; size: NA; V: TRBV7-9; DNA: TGTGCCAGCAGCTTGAACCGGGGTGAGGGAAAGGAAGCTTTCTTT; CDR3: CASSLNRGEGKEAFF
D: TRBD1; J: TRBJ1-2; size: NA; V: TRBV14; DNA: TGTGCCAGCAGCAAGACAGGGGGCGTTGAGGATGGCTACACCTTC; CDR3: CASSKTGGVEDGYTF
D: TRBD1; J: TRBJ2-5; size: NA; V: TRBV7-8; DNA: TGTGCCAGCAGCTCGACAGGGACAGGGATCCAAGAGACCCAGTACTTC; CDR3: CASSSTGTGIQETQYF
D: TRBD1; J: TRBJ1-1; size: NA; V: TRBV19; DNA: TGTGCCAGTAGTATAGATCATCCGGGACAGGGGGAGGAGAAAGCTTTCTTT; CDR3: CASSIDHPGQGEEKAFF
D: NA; J: TRBJ2-2; size: NA; V: TRBV5-1; DNA: TGCGCCAGCAGATACGGGCCTAGTCCCCCCGGGGAGCTGTTTTTT; CDR3: CASRYGPSPPGELFF
D: NA; J: TRBJ2-7; size: NA; V: TRBV5-6; DNA: TGTGCCAGCAGCTCCCGGAGCTCCTACGAGCAGTACTTC; CDR3: CASSSRSSYEQYF
D: NA; J: TRBJ1-2; size: NA; V: TRBV18; DNA: TGTGCCAGCTCACCACCAGGGAGTAATGGCTACACCTTC; CDR3: CASSPPGSNGYTF
D: NA; J: TRBJ2-5; size: NA; V: TRBV14; DNA: TGTGCCAGCAGCCAAGATGGTCGGCGAACGAACTTC; CDR3: CASSQDGRRTNF
D: NA; J: TRBJ2-5; size: NA; V: TRBV14; DNA: TGTGCCAGCAGCCAAGGGAACAGGCGTCAAGAGACCCAGTACTTC; CDR3: CASSQGNRRQETQYF
D: NA; J: TRBJ2-2; size: NA; V: TRBV5-1; DNA: TGCGCCAGCAGCGCGTTAGAGGGAAACACCGGGGAGCTGTTTTTT; CDR3: CASSALEGNTGELFF